This entry lists 3 T cell receptor beta chains sequenced from one sample in a study of blood T cell repertoires in COVID-19. Clones were read by immunoSEQ multiplex PCR, and TCRdb kept only the in-frame ones, dropping some. The profile shows 55,000 to 80,000 clones, approximately 82% of them singletons. The sequencing sample was made of peripheral blood. The receptors originated from a human donor in a cohort sampled during active COVID-19.

The CDR3 is CASSPLAGGPGETQYF. The CDR3 DNA sequence: TGTGCCAGCTCACCTCTAGCGGGAGGGCCCGGGGAGACCCAGTACTTC. The chain has TRBV18 and TRBJ2-5; 12 positions match TRBD2. From germline, CDR1 is KGHSH and CDR2 LQKENI. The ends lost 3 bases at V and 5 bases at J; junction bases unmatched: 7. There are 16 residues in the CDR3.

The chain combines TRBV2 with TRBJ1-1, with 8 positions matching TRBD1. CDR3 size: 16 residues. V shed 2 bases and J 2 bases; nucleotides not matched to a gene: 7. Germline V lookup: CDR1 SNHLY, CDR2 FYNNEI. CDR3 sequence reads: CASSEPRGRVNTEAFF. CDR3 nucleotide sequence: TGTGCCAGCAGTGAACCCAGGGGGCGCGTCAACACTGAAGCTTTCTTT.

The chain is built from TRBV11-1 and TRBJ1-1; 10 bases map to TRBD1. Losses at the gene ends were 5 bases for V and 2 bases for J; bases not matched to a gene: 5. Germline loops: CDR1 SGHAT, CDR2 FQDESV (reference sequence). The CDR3 consists of 15 residues. Here the CDR3 reads CASSRGQGTNTEAFF. CDR3 coding DNA: TGTGCCAGCAGCCGGGGACAGGGGACCAACACTGAAGCTTTCTTT.